Below, 20 T cell receptor beta chains from the same sample are listed, as sequenced in a study of cytomegalovirus exposure and HLA in healthy donors. PCR used 60 Vbeta primers and 13 Jbeta primers. Assay used: immunoSEQ multiplex PCR; TCRdb lists only in-frame clones, some missing. The data hold about 130,000 clones, with approximately 10% observed a single time. What was sequenced was PBMCs. The receptors originated from a woman younger than 35 in good health and CMV-seropositive.

V is TRBV29-1 and J is TRBJ2-7; 8 bases are shared with TRBD2. The V segment lost 4 bases and the J segment 6 bases; nucleotides outside the gene matches: 8. Germline CDR1 and CDR2: SQVTM and ANQGSEA. This CDR3 is built from 13 residues. The chain's CDR3 is CSVGAGGAGEQYF. The CDR3 DNA reads TGCAGCGTTGGGGCGGGGGGTGCGGGCGAGCAGTACTTC.

This clone was recorded at least ten times. The chain is built from TRBV6-6 and TRBJ2-3, with D maybe TRBD2 (5 bases). The germline gives CDR1 MNHNY, CDR2 SVGAGI (reference sequence). The CDR3 totals 12 residues. V lost 5 bases, J lost 6 bases, and 9 bases lay in between. The CDR3: CASSPPGDTQYF. CDR3 DNA sequence: TGTGCCAGCAGTCCCCCGGGGGATACGCAGTATTTT.

A few counts support this clone. This chain links TRBV30 with TRBJ2-5, with D tentatively TRBD1 (6 bases). The end of the DNA aligns better with TRBJ2-7, so the J call may be wrong. The CDR3 length is 15 residues. CDR1 and CDR2 (germline): GTSNPN, SVGIG (reference sequence). The CDR3 DNA sequence: TGTGCCTGGAGAGTGTTTGGGGGACAAACCTACGAGCAGTACTTC. This sequence encodes CAWRVFGGQTYEQYF.

Only a few counts were recorded for this clone. The chain uses TRBV5-6 and TRBJ2-7; 10 bases are a match to TRBD1. Germline CDR1 is SGHDT and CDR2 is YYEEEE. This CDR3 is built from 14 residues. The junction had 4 bases not matched to a gene; V was cut back by 0 bases and J by 7 bases. CDR3 sequence: CASSLGTGGLEQYF. The CDR3 nucleotides are TGTGCCAGCAGCTTGGGGACAGGGGGTTTGGAGCAGTACTTC.

This chain links TRBV29-1 with TRBJ2-1, with D uncertain. Per germline, CDR1 SQVTM and CDR2 ANQGSEA. Trimming stripped 8 bases from V and 7 bases from J, with 9 bases between. The CDR3 extends over 10 amino acids. CDR3 DNA sequence: TGCAGCACCCTTGAGAATGAGCAGTTCTTC. Its protein is CSTLENEQFF.

This clone was detected only a few times. This rearrangement joins TRBV19 to TRBJ1-2, with D unclear. Germline CDR1 LNHDA, CDR2 SQIVND (reference sequence). The V gene lost 8 bases and the J gene lost 8 bases, with 3 bases spanning the gap. CDR3 size: 8 residues. CDR3 sequence: CASGGYTF. Here the CDR3 DNA reads TGTGCCAGTGGCGGCTACACCTTC.

The rearrangement links TRBV19 to TRBJ1-5; D remains unclear. This CDR3 has 15 amino acids. In germline, CDR1 is LNHDA, CDR2 SQIVND (reference sequence). Trimming stripped 6 bases from V and 1 base from J, with 13 bases between. Here the CDR3 reads CASRGGMLSNQPQHF. CDR3 DNA sequence: TGTGCCAGTAGGGGAGGGATGTTGAGCAATCAGCCCCAGCATTTT.

This clone was observed a few times. The V gene is TRBV10-2, the J gene TRBJ2-1; the D gene is possibly TRBD2 (5 bases). V gave up 6 bases and J gave up 4 bases, with 7 bases separating them. Per the germline V gene, CDR1 is WSHSY and CDR2 is SAAADI. CDR3 size: 12 residues. CDR3 nucleotides: TGCGCCAGCAGGGGCGGGTACAATGAGCAGTTCTTC. It translates to CASRGGYNEQFF.

The chain is built from TRBV6-5 and TRBJ2-2; possible D gene TRBD2, 6 bases. Trimming left V 8 bases short and J 4 bases short, with 17 bases between. This CDR3 is built from 15 residues. Germline V gene sequence: CDR1 MNHEY, CDR2 SVGAGI. CDR3 in amino acids: CASRTPLATTGELFF. The CDR3 region has the DNA TGTGCCAGCCGCACCCCCCTAGCGACCACCGGGGAGCTGTTTTTT.

The V and J genes are TRBV6-6 and TRBJ1-5; D possibly corresponds to TRBD1 (6 bases). Per germline, CDR1 MNHNY and CDR2 SVGAGI (reference sequence). V lost 4 bases to trimming and J lost 4 bases, with 14 bases between them. This CDR3 contains 15 residues. CDR3 protein: CASSFPIDRNQPQHF. In DNA form, the CDR3 reads TGTGCCAGCAGTTTCCCCATAGACAGGAATCAGCCCCAGCATTTT.

This clone has just a few counts. This chain connects TRBV4-1 to TRBJ2-7; 12 bases are shared with TRBD1. J gave up 4 bases and V 2 bases, and 3 bases lay outside the gene matches. The CDR3 spans 15 residues. Looked up from germline, CDR1 is MGHRA and CDR2 is YSYEKL. The CDR3 DNA sequence: TGCGCCAGCAGCCAACCGGGACAGGGGGCTTACGAGCAGTACTTC. It encodes CASSQPGQGAYEQYF.

The CDR3 region is CASRLENTEAFF. For the CDR3, the DNA is TGTGCCAGTCGACTTGAGAACACTGAAGCTTTCTTT. This chain joins TRBV2 and TRBJ1-1; D ambiguous. With 9 bases removed from V and 1 base from J, the gap between germline ends came to 9 bases. The CDR3 extends over 12 amino acids. Germline CDR1 and CDR2: SNHLY and FYNNEI.

The rearrangement uses TRBV15 and TRBJ1-2; D is undetermined. Looked up from germline, CDR1 is LNHNV and CDR2 is YYDKDF (reference sequence). CDR3 length: 13 amino acids. The V and J ends lost 2 bases and 8 bases respectively, with 12 bases between them. The CDR3 region is CATSRSEVDGYTF. CDR3 coding DNA: TGTGCCACCAGCAGATCGGAGGTGGACGGCTACACCTTC.

This chain joins TRBV5-1 and TRBJ2-3; 7 bases are a match to TRBD2. The CDR3 runs 16 residues. The V and J ends lost 0 bases and 0 bases, in that order; junction bases with no gene match: 4. The germline V gene has CDR1 SGHRS and CDR2 YFSETQ. The CDR3, as DNA: TGCGCCAGCAGCTTGGGGGGTAGCGGGAGCACAGATACGCAGTATTTT. Its protein product is CASSLGGSGSTDTQYF.

This clone was seen only a few times. The chain uses TRBV28 and TRBJ2-7, with a tentative D call TRBD1 (6 bases). Between the trimmed V and J ends, which lost 4 bases and 6 bases, there was a span of 19 bases. The CDR3 sequence is 15 residues long. In germline, CDR1 is MDHEN, CDR2 SYDVKM. The CDR3 region has the DNA TGTGCCAGCAGTTGGGTCCAGGGGTCGATTGGCGAGCAGTACTTC. As protein: CASSWVQGSIGEQYF.

The chain links TRBV9 to TRBJ2-1; D gene unclear. CDR3 length: 13 residues. Per the germline V gene, CDR1 is SGDLS and CDR2 is YYNGEE. The V and J ends lost 0 bases and 5 bases respectively, with 6 bases between them. CDR3 sequence: CASSVGHHNEQFF. CDR3 nucleotide sequence: TGTGCCAGCAGCGTAGGACACCACAATGAGCAGTTCTTC.

This clone was seen a few times. V gene TRBV6-1 combines with J gene TRBJ2-7; 7 bases fit TRBD2. The CDR3 extends over 14 amino acids. V gave up 8 bases and J gave up 4 bases; unmatched junction bases: 11. CDR1 is MNHNS, CDR2 SASEGT, per germline. As DNA, the CDR3 is TGTGCCAGCGTCCGGGACTACTATTTTTACGAGCAGTACTTC. Protein: CASVRDYYFYEQYF.

A few counts support this clone. The chain is built from TRBV6-1 and TRBJ1-3; 7 bases are shared with TRBD1. V shed 7 bases and J 3 bases; nucleotides not matched to a gene: 9. Germline-derived CDR1 and CDR2 are MNHNS and SASEGT. CDR3 length equals 15 residues. The CDR3 region has the DNA TGTGCCAGCACTCAAACGAGGGGGCTTGGAAACACCATATATTTT. Translation gives CASTQTRGLGNTIYF.

This clone was seen only a few times. This chain joins TRBV28 and TRBJ2-2, with 9 bases aligning to TRBD2. Germline CDR1 and CDR2: MDHEN and SYDVKM. The CDR3 is made up of 19 amino acids. The V segment lost 4 bases and the J segment 0 bases; nucleotides outside the gene matches: 12. The CDR3 reads CASSSFRKREAANTGELFF. The CDR3 DNA reads TGTGCCAGCAGTTCCTTTCGAAAGCGGGAGGCCGCGAACACCGGGGAGCTGTTTTTT.

This chain joins TRBV14 and TRBJ2-1; possible D gene TRBD1, 6 bases. The germline V and J ends were trimmed by 5 bases and 0 bases, with 20 bases remaining between them. The length of the CDR3 is 18 residues. Germline V gene sequence: CDR1 SGHDN, CDR2 FVKESK. The CDR3 loop reads CASSTRQDPLFSYNEQFF. Here the CDR3 DNA reads TGTGCCAGCAGCACACGACAGGACCCACTATTCTCCTACAATGAGCAGTTCTTC. The complete variable domain, with remaining parts taken from reference TRBV14 and TRBJ2-1, reads EAGVTQFPSHSVIEKGQTVTLRCDPISGHDNLYWYRRVMGKEIKFLLHFVKESKQDESGMPNNRFLAERTGGTYSTLKVQPAELEDSGVYFCASSTRQDPLFSYNEQFFGPGTRLTVL.